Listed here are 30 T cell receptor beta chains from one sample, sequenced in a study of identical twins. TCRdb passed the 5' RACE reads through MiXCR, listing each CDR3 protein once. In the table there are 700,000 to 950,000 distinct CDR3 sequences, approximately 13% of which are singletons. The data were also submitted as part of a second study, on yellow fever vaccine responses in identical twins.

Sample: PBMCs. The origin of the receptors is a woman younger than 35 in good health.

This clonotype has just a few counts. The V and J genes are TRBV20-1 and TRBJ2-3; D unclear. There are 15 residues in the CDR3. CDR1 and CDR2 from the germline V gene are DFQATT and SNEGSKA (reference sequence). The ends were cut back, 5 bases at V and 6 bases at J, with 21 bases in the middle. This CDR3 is CSALEVTPTPDTQYF. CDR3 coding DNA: TGCAGTGCTTTGGAAGTGACCCCTACACCTGATACGCAGTATTTT.

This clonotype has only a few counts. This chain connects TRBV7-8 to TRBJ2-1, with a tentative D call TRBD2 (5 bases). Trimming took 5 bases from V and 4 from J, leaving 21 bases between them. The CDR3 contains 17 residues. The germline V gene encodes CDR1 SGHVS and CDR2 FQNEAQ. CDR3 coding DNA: TGTGCCAGCAGCCCGGACGGGGATCCGGGCTCTTACAATGAGCAGTTCTTC. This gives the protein CASSPDGDPGSYNEQFF.

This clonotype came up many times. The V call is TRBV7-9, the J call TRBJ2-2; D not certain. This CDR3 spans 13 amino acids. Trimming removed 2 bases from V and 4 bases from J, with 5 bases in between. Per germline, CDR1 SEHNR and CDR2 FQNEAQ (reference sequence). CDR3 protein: CASSLIPTGELFF. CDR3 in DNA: TGTGCCAGCAGCTTAATCCCCACCGGGGAGCTGTTTTTT.

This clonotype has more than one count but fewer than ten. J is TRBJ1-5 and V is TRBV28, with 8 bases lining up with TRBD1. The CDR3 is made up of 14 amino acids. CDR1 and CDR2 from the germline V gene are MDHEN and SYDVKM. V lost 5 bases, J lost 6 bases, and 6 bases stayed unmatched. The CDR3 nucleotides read TGTGCCAGCAGTATCAGGACAGGGTTTCAGCCCCAGCATTTT. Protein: CASSIRTGFQPQHF.

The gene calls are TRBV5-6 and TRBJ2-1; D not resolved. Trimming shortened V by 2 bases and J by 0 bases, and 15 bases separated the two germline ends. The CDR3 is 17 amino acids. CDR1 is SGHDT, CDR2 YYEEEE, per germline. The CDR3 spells CASSLGPPWSSYNEQFF. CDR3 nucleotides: TGTGCCAGCAGCTTAGGCCCACCATGGAGCTCCTACAATGAGCAGTTCTTC.

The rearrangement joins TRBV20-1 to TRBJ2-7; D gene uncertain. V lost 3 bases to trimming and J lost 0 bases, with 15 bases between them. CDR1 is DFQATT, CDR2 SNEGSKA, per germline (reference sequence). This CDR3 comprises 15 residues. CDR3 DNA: TGCAGTGCTAGTAGTCCGATCTCCCCCTCCTACGAGCAGTACGTC. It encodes CSASSPISPSYEQYV.

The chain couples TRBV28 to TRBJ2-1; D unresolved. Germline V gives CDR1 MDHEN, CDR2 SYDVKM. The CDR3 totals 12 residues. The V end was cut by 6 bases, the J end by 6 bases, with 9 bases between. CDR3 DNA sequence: TGTGCCAGCAGCAATCCAACCAATGAGCAGTTCTTC. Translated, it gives CASSNPTNEQFF. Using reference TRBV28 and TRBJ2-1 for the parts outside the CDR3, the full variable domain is DVKVTQSSRYLVKRTGEKVFLECVQDMDHENMFWYRQDPGLGLRLIYFSYDVKMKEKGDIPEGYSVSREKKERFSLILESASTNQTSMYLCASSNPTNEQFFGPGTRLTVL.

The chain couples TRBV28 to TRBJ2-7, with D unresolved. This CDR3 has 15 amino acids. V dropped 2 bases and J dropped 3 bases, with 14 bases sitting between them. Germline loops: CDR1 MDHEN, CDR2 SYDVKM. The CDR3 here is CASSLGIPRSYEQYV. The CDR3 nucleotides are TGTGCCAGCAGTTTAGGGATCCCCAGAAGCTACGAGCAGTACGTC.

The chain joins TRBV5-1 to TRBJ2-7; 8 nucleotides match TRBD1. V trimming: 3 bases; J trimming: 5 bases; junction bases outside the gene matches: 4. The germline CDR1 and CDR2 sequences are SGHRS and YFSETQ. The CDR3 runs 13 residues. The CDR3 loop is CASSSTGAHEQYF. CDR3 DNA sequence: TGCGCCAGCAGCTCGACAGGGGCCCACGAGCAGTACTTC.

CDR3 loop: CASSSKREGQDTQYF. CDR3 bases: TGTGCCAGCAGCTCTAAACGGGAGGGCCAAGATACGCAGTATTTT. The chain links TRBV7-2 to TRBJ2-3; 8 bases fit TRBD2. The V gene end was trimmed by 4 bases and the J gene end by 5 bases; junction bases not matched to a gene: 8. There are 15 residues in the CDR3. CDR1 is SGHTA and CDR2 is FQGNSA in the germline V gene.

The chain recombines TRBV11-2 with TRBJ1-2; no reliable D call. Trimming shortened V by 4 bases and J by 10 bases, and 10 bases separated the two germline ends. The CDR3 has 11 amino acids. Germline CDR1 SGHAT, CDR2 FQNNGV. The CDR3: CASSSRFVYTF. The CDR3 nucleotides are TGTGCCAGCAGCTCCCGCTTCGTCTACACCTTC.

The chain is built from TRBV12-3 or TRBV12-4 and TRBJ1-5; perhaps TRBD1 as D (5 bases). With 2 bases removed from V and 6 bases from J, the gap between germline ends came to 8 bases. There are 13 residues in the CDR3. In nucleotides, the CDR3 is TGTGCCAGCAGTTTATTCGGGGGTCAGCCCCAGCATTTT. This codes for CASSLFGGQPQHF.

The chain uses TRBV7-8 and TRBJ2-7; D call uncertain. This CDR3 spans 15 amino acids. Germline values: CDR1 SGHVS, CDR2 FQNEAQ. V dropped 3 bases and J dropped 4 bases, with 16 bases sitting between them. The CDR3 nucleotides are TGTGCCAGCAGCTTGGGGTATCAGAGTCGGTACGAGCAGTACTTC. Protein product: CASSLGYQSRYEQYF. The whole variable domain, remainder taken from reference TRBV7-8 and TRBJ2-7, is GAGVSQSPRYKVAKRGQDVALRCDPISGHVSLFWYQQALGQGPEFLTYFQNEAQLDKSGLPSDRFFAERPEGSVSTLKIQRTQQEDSAVYLCASSLGYQSRYEQYFGPGTRLTVT.

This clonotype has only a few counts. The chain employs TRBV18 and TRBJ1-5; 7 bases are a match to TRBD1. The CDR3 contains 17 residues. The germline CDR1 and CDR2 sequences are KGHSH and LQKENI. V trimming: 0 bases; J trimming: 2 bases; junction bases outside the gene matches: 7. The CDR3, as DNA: TGTGCCAGCTCACCACCAGGAGCTGGACAGGGCAATCAGCCCCAGCATTTT. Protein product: CASSPPGAGQGNQPQHF.

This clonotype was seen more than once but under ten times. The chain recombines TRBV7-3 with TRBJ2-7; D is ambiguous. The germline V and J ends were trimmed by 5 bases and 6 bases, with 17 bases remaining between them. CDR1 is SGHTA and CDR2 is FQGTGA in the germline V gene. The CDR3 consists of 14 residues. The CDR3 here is CASSPMGSSGEQYF. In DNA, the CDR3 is TGTGCCAGCAGCCCCATGGGGTCTAGTGGCGAGCAGTACTTC.

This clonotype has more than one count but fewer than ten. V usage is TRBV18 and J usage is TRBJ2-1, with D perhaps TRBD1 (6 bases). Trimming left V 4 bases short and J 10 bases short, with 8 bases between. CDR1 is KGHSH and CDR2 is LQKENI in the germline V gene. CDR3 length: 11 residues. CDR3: CASSQTGEQFF. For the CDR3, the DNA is TGTGCCAGCTCACAGACAGGAGAGCAGTTCTTC.

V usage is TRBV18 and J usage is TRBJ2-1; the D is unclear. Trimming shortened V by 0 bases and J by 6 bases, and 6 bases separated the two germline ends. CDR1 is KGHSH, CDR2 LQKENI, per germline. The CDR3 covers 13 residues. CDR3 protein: CASSPPTRNEQFF. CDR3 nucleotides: TGTGCCAGCTCACCACCAACCCGCAATGAGCAGTTCTTC.

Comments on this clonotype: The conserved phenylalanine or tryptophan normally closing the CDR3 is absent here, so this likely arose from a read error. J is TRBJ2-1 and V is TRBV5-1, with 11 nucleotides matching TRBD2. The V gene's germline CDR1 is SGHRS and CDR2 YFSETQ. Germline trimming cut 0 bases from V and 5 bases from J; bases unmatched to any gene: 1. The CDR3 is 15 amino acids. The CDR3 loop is CASSLASGGHNEQFS. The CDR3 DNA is TGCGCCAGCAGCTTGGCTAGCGGGGGGCACAATGAGCAGTTCTCC.

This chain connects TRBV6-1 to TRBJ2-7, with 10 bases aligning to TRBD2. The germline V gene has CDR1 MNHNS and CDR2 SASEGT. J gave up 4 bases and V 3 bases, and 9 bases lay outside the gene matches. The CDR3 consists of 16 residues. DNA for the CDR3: TGTGCCAGCAGTGATTCCTCTAGCGGGAGTCAGTACGAGCAGTACTTC. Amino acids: CASSDSSSGSQYEQYF.

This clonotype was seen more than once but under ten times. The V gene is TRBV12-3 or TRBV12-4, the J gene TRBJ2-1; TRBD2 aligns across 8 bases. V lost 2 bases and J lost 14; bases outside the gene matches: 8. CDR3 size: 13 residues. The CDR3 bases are TGTGCCAGCAGTTTATTTTCGGGAGGGCCCGAGTTCTTC. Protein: CASSLFSGGPEFF.

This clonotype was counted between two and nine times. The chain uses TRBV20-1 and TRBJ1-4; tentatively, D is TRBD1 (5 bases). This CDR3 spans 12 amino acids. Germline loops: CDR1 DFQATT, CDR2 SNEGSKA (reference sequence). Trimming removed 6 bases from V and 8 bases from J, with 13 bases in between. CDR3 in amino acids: CSAAGSREKLFF. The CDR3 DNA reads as TGCAGTGCCGCAGGGTCGCGGGAAAAACTGTTTTTT.

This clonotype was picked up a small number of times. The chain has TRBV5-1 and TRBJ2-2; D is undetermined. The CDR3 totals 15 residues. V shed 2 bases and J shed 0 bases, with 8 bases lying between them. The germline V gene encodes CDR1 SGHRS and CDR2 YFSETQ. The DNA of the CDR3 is TGCGCCAGCAGCTTCGGCTACCCGAACACCGGGGAGCTGTTTTTT. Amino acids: CASSFGYPNTGELFF.

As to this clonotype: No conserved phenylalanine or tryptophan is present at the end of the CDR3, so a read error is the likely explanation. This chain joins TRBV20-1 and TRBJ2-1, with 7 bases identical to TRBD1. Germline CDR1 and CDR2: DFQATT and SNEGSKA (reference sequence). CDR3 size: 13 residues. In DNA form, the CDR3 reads TGCAGATCGCGCCGGGACAGCTACAATGAGCAGTTCTTG. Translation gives CRSRRDSYNEQFL.

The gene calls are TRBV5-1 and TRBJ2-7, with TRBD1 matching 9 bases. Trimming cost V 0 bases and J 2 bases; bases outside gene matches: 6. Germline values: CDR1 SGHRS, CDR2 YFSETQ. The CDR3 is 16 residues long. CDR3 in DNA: TGCGCCAGCAGCTTGGGGACAGGGGCCCTGGCCTACGAGCAGTACGTC. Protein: CASSLGTGALAYEQYV.

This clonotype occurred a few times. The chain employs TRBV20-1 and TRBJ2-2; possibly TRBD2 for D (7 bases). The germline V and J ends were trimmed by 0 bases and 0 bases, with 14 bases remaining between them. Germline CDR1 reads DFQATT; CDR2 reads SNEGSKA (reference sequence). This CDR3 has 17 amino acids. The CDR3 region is CSARDWRGPANTGELFF. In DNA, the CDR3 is TGCAGTGCTAGAGATTGGCGGGGGCCAGCGAACACCGGGGAGCTGTTTTTT.

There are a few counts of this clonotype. The CDR3 DNA is TGTGCCAGCAGCCGCTCGTACCTAGGGGACGAGCAGTACTTC. Translating gives CASSRSYLGDEQYF. The chain employs TRBV3-1 and TRBJ2-7, with D possibly being TRBD1 (5 bases). Germline V lookup: CDR1 LGHDT, CDR2 YNNKEL (reference sequence). V lost 4 bases and J 5 bases, leaving 15 bases between the germline ends. This CDR3 contains 14 residues.

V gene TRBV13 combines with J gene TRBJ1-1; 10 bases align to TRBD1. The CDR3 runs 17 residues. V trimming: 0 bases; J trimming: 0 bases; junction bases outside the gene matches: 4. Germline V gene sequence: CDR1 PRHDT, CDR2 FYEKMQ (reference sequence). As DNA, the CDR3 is TGTGCCAGCAGCTTAGGGACAGGGGGCACCATGAACACTGAAGCTTTCTTT. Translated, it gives CASSLGTGGTMNTEAFF. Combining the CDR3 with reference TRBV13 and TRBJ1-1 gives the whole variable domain AAGVIQSPRHLIKEKRETATLKCYPIPRHDTVYWYQQGPGQDPQFLISFYEKMQSDKGSIPDRFSAQQFSDYHSELNMSSLELGDSALYFCASSLGTGGTMNTEAFFGQGTRLTVV.

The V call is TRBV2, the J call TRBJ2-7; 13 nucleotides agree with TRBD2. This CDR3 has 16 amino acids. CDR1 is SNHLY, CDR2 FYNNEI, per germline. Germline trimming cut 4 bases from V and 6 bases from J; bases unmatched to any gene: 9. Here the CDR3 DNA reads TGTGCCAGCAGTGCCTCAGGACTAGCGGGAGTTGGCGAGCAGTACTTC. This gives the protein CASSASGLAGVGEQYF.

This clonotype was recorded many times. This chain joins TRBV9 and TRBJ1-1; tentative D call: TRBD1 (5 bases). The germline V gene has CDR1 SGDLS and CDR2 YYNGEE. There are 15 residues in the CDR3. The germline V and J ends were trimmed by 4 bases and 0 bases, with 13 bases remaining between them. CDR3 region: CASSPGRPMNTEAFF. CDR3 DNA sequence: TGTGCCAGCAGCCCGGGACGACCCATGAACACTGAAGCTTTCTTT.

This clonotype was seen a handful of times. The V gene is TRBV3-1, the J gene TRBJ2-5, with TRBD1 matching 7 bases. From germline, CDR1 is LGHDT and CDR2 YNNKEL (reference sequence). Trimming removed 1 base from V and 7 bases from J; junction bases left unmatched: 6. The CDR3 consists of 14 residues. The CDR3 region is CASSQGEGGGTQYF. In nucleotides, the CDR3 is TGTGCCAGCAGCCAAGGAGAAGGGGGCGGGACCCAGTACTTC.